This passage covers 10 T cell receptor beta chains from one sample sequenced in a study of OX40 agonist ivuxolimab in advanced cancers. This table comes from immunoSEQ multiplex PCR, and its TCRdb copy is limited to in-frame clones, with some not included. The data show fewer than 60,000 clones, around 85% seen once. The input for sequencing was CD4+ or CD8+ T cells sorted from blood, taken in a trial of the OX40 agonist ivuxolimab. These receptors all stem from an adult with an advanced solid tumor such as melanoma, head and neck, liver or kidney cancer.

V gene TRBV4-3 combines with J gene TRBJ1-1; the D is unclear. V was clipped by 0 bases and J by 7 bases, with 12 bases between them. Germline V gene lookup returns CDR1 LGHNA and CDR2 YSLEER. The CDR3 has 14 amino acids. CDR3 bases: TGCGCCAGCAGCCAAGATACGGCAGAACTTGAAGCTTTCTTT. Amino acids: CASSQDTAELEAFF.

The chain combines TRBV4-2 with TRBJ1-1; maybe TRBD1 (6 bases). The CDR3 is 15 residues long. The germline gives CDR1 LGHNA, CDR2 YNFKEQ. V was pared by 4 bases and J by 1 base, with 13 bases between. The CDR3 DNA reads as TGTGCCAGCAGCCTCACCCGGACAGAGAACACTGAAGCTTTCTTT. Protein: CASSLTRTENTEAFF.

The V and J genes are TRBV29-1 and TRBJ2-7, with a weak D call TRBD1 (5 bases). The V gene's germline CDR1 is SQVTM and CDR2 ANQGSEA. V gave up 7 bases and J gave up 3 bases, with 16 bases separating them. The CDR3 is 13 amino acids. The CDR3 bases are TGCAGCGCCGAGACAGAATTAAACTACGAGCAGTACTTC. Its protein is CSAETELNYEQYF.

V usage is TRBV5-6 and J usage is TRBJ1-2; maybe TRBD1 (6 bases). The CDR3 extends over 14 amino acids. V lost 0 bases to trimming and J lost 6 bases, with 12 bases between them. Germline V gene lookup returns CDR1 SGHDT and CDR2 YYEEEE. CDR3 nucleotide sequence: TGTGCCAGCAGCTTGGCCGGACAGCTCAATGGCTACACCTTC. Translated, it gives CASSLAGQLNGYTF.

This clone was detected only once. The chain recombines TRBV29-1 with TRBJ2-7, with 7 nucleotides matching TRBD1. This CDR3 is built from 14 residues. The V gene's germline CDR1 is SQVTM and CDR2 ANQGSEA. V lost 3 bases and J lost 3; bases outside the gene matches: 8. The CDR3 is CSVDDPAGGYEQYF. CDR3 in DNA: TGCAGCGTTGATGACCCTGCAGGGGGCTACGAGCAGTACTTC.

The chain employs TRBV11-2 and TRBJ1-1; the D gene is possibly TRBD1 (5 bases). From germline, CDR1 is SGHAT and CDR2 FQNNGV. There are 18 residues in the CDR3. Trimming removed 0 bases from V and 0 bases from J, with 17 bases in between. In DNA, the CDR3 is TGTGCCAGCAGCTTAGATGGCACGAGGGGCTATATGAACACTGAAGCTTTCTTT. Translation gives CASSLDGTRGYMNTEAFF.

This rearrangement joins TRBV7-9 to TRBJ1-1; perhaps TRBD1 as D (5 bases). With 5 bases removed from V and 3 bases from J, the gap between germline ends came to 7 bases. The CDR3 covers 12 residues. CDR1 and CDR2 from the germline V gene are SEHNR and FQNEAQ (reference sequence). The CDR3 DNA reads TGTGCCAGCAGCGACAGTGACACTGAAGCTTTCTTT. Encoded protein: CASSDSDTEAFF.

This CDR3 reads CASSMRLLRSTDTQYF. CDR3 DNA sequence: TGTGCCAGTAGTATGAGACTGCTTAGGAGCACAGATACGCAGTATTTT. The chain joins TRBV19 to TRBJ2-3; no firm D call. The CDR3 loop spans 16 amino acids. The V end was cut by 3 bases, the J end by 0 bases, with 13 bases between. Germline assignment: CDR1 LNHDA and CDR2 SQIVND (reference sequence).

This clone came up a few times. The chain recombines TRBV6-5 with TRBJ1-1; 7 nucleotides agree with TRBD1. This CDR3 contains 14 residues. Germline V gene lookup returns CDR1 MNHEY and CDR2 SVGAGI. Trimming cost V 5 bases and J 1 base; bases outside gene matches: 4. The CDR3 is CASSPGTANTEAFF. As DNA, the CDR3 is TGTGCCAGCAGTCCGGGGACAGCGAACACTGAAGCTTTCTTT.

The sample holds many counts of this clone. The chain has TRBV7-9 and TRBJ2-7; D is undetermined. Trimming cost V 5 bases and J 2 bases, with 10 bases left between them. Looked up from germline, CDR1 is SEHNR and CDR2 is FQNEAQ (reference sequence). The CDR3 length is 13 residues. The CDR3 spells CASSPSYTYEQYF. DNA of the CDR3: TGTGCCAGCAGCCCCTCGTATACCTACGAGCAGTACTTC.